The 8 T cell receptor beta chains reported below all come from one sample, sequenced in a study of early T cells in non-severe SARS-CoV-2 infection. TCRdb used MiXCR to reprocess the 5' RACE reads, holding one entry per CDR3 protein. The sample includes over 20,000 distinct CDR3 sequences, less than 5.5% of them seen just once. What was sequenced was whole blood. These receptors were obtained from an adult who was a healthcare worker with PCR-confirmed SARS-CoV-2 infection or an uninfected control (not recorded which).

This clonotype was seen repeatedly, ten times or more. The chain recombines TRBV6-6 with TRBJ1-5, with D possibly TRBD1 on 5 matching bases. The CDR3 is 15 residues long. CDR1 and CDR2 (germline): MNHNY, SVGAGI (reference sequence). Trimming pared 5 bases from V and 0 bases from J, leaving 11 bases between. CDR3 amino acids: CASSTKGLSNQPQHF. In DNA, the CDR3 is TGTGCCAGCAGTACGAAGGGACTTAGCAATCAGCCCCAGCATTTT.

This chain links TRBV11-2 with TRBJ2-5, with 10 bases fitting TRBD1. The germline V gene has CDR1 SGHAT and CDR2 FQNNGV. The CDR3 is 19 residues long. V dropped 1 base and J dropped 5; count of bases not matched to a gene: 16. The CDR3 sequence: CASSLAVRGGQGPRETQYF. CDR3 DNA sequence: TGTGCCAGCAGCTTAGCAGTTAGAGGGGGACAGGGGCCCCGGGAGACCCAGTACTTC.

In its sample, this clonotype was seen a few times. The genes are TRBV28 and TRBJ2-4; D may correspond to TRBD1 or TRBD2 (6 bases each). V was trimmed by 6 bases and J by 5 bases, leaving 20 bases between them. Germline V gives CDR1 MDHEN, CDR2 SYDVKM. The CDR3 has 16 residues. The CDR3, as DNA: TGTGCCAGCAGGCTACAAGGAACGGGGGCCCAAAACATTCAGTACTTC. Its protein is CASRLQGTGAQNIQYF. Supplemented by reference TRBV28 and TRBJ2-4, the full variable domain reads DVKVTQSSRYLVKRTGEKVFLECVQDMDHENMFWYRQDPGLGLRLIYFSYDVKMKEKGDIPEGYSVSREKKERFSLILESASTNQTSMYLCASRLQGTGAQNIQYFGAGTRLSVL.

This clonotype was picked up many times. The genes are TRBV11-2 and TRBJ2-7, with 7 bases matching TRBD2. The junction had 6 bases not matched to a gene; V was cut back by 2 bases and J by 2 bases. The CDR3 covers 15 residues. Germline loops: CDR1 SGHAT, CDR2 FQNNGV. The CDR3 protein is CASSLFAGDPYEQYF. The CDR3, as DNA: TGTGCCAGCAGCTTATTTGCGGGGGACCCCTACGAGCAGTACTTC.

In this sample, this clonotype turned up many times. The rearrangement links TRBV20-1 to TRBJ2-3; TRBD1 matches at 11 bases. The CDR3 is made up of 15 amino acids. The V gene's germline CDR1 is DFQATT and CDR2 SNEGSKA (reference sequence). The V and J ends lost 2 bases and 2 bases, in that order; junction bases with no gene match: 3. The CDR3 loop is CSARLGQGDTDTQYF. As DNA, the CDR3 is TGCAGTGCTAGATTGGGACAGGGGGACACAGATACGCAGTATTTT.

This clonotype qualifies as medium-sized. The CDR3 DNA sequence: TGTGCCAGCAGCTTGAAGGGGGCTAACTATAATTCACCCCTCCACTTT. It encodes CASSLKGANYNSPLHF. The J gene is TRBJ1-6, the V gene TRBV5-5; 7 nucleotides match TRBD1. This CDR3 comprises 16 residues. From germline, CDR1 is SGHKS and CDR2 YYEKEE (reference sequence). V shed 1 base, J shed 3 bases, and the junction held 4 bases outside the gene matches.

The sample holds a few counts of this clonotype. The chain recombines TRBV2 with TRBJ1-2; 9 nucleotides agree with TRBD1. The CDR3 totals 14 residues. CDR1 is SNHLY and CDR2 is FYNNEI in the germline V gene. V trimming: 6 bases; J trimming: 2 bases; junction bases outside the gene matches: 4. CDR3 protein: CASRDRGTNYGYTF. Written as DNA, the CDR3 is TGTGCCAGCAGGGACAGGGGAACAAACTATGGCTACACCTTC. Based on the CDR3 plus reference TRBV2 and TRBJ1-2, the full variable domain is EPEVTQTPSHQVTQMGQEVILRCVPISNHLYFYWYRQILGQKVEFLVSFYNNEISEKSEIFDDQFSVERPDGSNFTLKIRSTKLEDSAMYFCASRDRGTNYGYTFGSGTRLTVV.

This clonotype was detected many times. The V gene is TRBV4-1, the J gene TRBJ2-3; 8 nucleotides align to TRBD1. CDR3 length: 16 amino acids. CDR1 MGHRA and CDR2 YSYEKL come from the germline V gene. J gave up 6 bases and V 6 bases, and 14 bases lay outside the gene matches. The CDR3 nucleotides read TGCGCCAGCAGTCGCTTGACAGGGGCCCTCGAGGATACGCAGTATTTT. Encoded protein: CASSRLTGALEDTQYF.